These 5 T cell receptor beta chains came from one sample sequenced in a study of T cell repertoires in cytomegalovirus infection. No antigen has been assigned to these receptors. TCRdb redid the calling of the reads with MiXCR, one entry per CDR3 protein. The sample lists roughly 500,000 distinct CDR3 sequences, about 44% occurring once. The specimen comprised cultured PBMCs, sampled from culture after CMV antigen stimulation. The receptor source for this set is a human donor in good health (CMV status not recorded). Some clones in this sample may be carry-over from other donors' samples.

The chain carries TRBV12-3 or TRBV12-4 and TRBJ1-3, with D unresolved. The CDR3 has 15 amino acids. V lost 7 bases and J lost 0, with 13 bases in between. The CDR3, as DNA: TGTGCCAGCACCGAGCGAGCTTACTCTGGAAACACCATATATTTT. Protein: CASTERAYSGNTIYF.

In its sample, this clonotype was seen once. CDR3 in amino acids: CASSAGPLDYGYTF. CDR3 DNA: TGTGCCAGCAGCGCCGGGCCCCTGGACTATGGCTACACCTTC. The J gene is TRBJ1-2, the V gene TRBV7-9; D remains unclear. The CDR3 runs to 14 residues. V lost 5 bases, J lost 3 bases, and 13 bases lay in between. Germline lookup yields CDR1 SEHNR and CDR2 FQNEAQ (reference sequence).

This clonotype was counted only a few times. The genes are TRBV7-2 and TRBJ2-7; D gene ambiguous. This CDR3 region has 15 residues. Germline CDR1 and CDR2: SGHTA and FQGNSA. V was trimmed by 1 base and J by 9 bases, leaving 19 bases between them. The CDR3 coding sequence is TGTGCCAGCAGCTTAGGGGGTTTTGAGGTCCCCTGGCAGTACTTC. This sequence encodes CASSLGGFEVPWQYF.

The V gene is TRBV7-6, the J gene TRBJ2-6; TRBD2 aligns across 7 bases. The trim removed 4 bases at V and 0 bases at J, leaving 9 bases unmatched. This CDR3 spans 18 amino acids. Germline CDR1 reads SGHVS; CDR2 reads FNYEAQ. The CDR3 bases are TGTGCCAGCAGCTCGAAGCGGGGCATTTACTCTGGGGCCAACGTCCTGACTTTC. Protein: CASSSKRGIYSGANVLTF.

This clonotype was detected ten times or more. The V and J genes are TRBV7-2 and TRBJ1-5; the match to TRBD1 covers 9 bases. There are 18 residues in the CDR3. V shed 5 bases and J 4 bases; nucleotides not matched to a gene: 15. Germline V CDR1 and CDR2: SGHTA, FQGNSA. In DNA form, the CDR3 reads TGTGCCAGCAGCCCAGTCGGCACAGGGGGCTTGGGAAATCAGCCCCAGCATTTT. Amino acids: CASSPVGTGGLGNQPQHF.